This entry lists 15 T cell receptor beta chains sequenced from one sample in a study of T cells in Graves' hyperthyroidism and ophthalmopathy. Researchers amplified the TCR beta CDR3 regions from RNA transcripts. The study used the HTBI primer set for a first-round RT-PCR of the TCR CDR3. MiXCR, run by TCRdb on the multiplex PCR reads, gives a single entry per CDR3 protein. In the table there are roughly 800,000 distinct CDR3 sequences, roughly 37% of which are singletons. The sequenced material came from blood. These receptors originate from a man younger than 30 with Graves' hyperthyroidism.

This clonotype occurred many times. The gene calls are TRBV2 and TRBJ1-2; 8 bases match TRBD1. The CDR3 runs 12 residues. Unmatched junction bases numbered 5, after V lost 7 bases and J lost 7 bases. Germline values: CDR1 SNHLY, CDR2 FYNNEI. In nucleotides, the CDR3 is TGTGCCAGCAACGACAGGGGCGGTGGCTACACCTTC. Translation: CASNDRGGGYTF.

CDR3 loop: CASSLIPTVGNQPQHF. CDR3 nucleotides: TGTGCCAGCAGCTTAATCCCGACAGTCGGCAATCAGCCCCAGCATTTT. V gene TRBV13 combines with J gene TRBJ1-5, with D possibly TRBD1 on 5 matching bases. Trimming removed 2 bases from V and 2 bases from J, with 13 bases in between. The V gene's germline CDR1 is PRHDT and CDR2 FYEKMQ (reference sequence). The CDR3 sequence is 16 residues long.

The sample holds many counts of this clonotype. The rearrangement links TRBV7-2 to TRBJ2-2; no firm D call. V was pared by 1 base and J by 0 bases, with 3 bases between. Per the germline V gene, CDR1 is SGHTA and CDR2 is FQGNSA. The CDR3 covers 14 residues. Written as DNA, the CDR3 is TGTGCCAGCAGCTTAGGGGCGAACACCGGGGAGCTGTTTTTT. This encodes CASSLGANTGELFF.

Comment on this clonotype: This may stem from a read error, because a much larger clone lies one nucleotide away. J is TRBJ2-5 and V is TRBV7-3; 7 bases line up with TRBD1. The CDR3 has 16 amino acids. Germline CDR1 reads SGHTA; CDR2 reads FQGTGA. The CDR3 bases are TGTGCCAGCGGCTTAGGCGACAGGGTGAAGGGAGAGACCCAGTACTTC. This translates into CASGLGDRVKGETQYF.

This clonotype was counted between two and nine times. This chain links TRBV5-1 with TRBJ2-7; tentative D call: TRBD1 (6 bases). The CDR3 length is 13 residues. The germline CDR1 and CDR2 sequences are SGHRS and YFSETQ. Trimming stripped 4 bases from V and 3 bases from J, with 11 bases between. The CDR3 nucleotides read TGCGCCAGCAGCATACAGGGATACTACGAGCAGTACTTC. Its translation is CASSIQGYYEQYF.

This chain connects TRBV10-3 to TRBJ1-5, with 9 bases lining up with TRBD1. Germline-derived CDR1 and CDR2 are ENHRY and SYGVKD. The CDR3 has 14 amino acids. Trimming at V came to 10 bases and at J to 1 base, leaving 5 bases not matched to a gene. In DNA form, the CDR3 reads TGTGCCACCGGGACAGGGTTCAGCAATCAGCCCCAGCATTTT. Protein sequence: CATGTGFSNQPQHF.

The chain carries TRBV2 and TRBJ1-5; D might be TRBD1 (5 bases). Between the trimmed V and J ends, which lost 3 bases and 11 bases, there was a span of 17 bases. CDR1 is SNHLY and CDR2 is FYNNEI in the germline V gene. This CDR3 has 14 residues. CDR3 in amino acids: CASSDGTSSPTQHF. The CDR3 bases are TGTGCCAGCAGTGACGGGACTAGCTCTCCGACCCAGCATTTT. Full variable domain (outside the CDR3, taken from reference TRBV2 and TRBJ1-5): EPEVTQTPSHQVTQMGQEVILRCVPISNHLYFYWYRQILGQKVEFLVSFYNNEISEKSEIFDDQFSVERPDGSNFTLKIRSTKLEDSAMYFCASSDGTSSPTQHFGDGTRLSIL.

The V and J genes are TRBV6-5 and TRBJ1-1; perhaps TRBD1 as D (6 bases). Germline assignment: CDR1 MNHEY and CDR2 SVGAGI. Trimming left V 7 bases short and J 5 bases short, with 14 bases between. The CDR3 spans 13 residues. The CDR3 loop reads CASNLLGGTEAFF. CDR3 bases: TGTGCCAGCAACCTACTAGGGGGGACTGAAGCTTTCTTT.

This clonotype was observed at least ten times. The chain uses TRBV10-2 and TRBJ1-1; D unresolved. V lost 2 bases to trimming and J lost 4 bases, with 14 bases between them. CDR1 and CDR2 (germline): WSHSY, SAAADI. There are 15 residues in the CDR3. For the CDR3, the DNA is TGCGCCAGCAGTGAGCGGTCGATTCTCAGCACTGAAGCTTTCTTT. Translated, it gives CASSERSILSTEAFF.

The chain carries TRBV10-3 and TRBJ2-7, with 11 nucleotides matching TRBD1. J lost 3 bases, V lost 10 bases, and 11 bases had no gene match. The CDR3 covers 15 residues. Germline lookup yields CDR1 ENHRY and CDR2 SYGVKD. The CDR3 DNA is TGTGCCAGCAGCGGATGGACAGGGGGCAACTACGAGCAGTACTTC. This sequence encodes CASSGWTGGNYEQYF.

The chain's CDR3 is CASGQGRGEQYF. In DNA, the CDR3 is TGTGCCAGCGGGCAGGGACGGGGCGAGCAGTACTTC. The chain has TRBV2 and TRBJ2-7; D may be TRBD1 or TRBD2 (5 bases each). Germline CDR1 reads SNHLY; CDR2 reads FYNNEI. This CDR3 is built from 12 residues. V was cut by 8 bases and J by 6 bases, with 14 bases left in between.

Concerning this clonotype: A much larger clone differs from this one at a single base, so this may be a read error. CDR3 in DNA: TGTGCCGGTAGTTCCGGGACAGGGAGGTTGAAGGGCTACACCTTC. Protein: CAGSSGTGRLKGYTF. V gene TRBV19 combines with J gene TRBJ1-2, with 9 positions matching TRBD1. The CDR3 is 15 amino acids. Germline assignment: CDR1 LNHDA and CDR2 SQIVND (reference sequence).

This clonotype occurred once. The rearrangement uses TRBV20-1 and TRBJ2-5; the D gene is possibly TRBD1 (6 bases). Trimming pared 5 bases from V and 5 bases from J, leaving 18 bases between. This CDR3 is 14 amino acids long. Germline V gene sequence: CDR1 DFQATT, CDR2 SNEGSKA (reference sequence). CDR3 sequence (DNA): TGCAGTGCTTTAAGGGGGACGATATGGGAGACCCAGTACTTC. Protein: CSALRGTIWETQYF.

This clonotype was seen ten or more times. The J gene is TRBJ1-1, the V gene TRBV7-9; D call uncertain. This CDR3 has 14 amino acids. V was clipped by 5 bases and J by 4 bases, with 14 bases between them. CDR1 SEHNR and CDR2 FQNEAQ come from the germline V gene (reference sequence). As DNA, the CDR3 is TGTGCCAGCAGCAGAAGGATGGAGGGCACTGAAGCTTTCTTT. Translating gives CASSRRMEGTEAFF. Full variable domain (rest looked up from reference TRBV7-9 and TRBJ1-1): DTGVSQNPRHKITKRGQNVTFRCDPISEHNRLYWYRQTLGQGPEFLTYFQNEAQLEKSRLLSDRFSAERPKGSFSTLEIQRTEQGDSAMYLCASSRRMEGTEAFFGQGTRLTVV.

This clonotype turned up a few times. CDR3 sequence reads: CASSSVAAAATYEQYF. The DNA for the CDR3 is TGTGCCAGCAGTTCGGTAGCGGCGGCAGCAACTTACGAGCAGTACTTC. V gene TRBV6-5 combines with J gene TRBJ2-7; tentatively, D is TRBD2 (6 bases). Germline V lookup: CDR1 MNHEY, CDR2 SVGAGI. The germline V and J ends were trimmed by 4 bases and 4 bases, with 20 bases remaining between them. This CDR3 has 16 amino acids.